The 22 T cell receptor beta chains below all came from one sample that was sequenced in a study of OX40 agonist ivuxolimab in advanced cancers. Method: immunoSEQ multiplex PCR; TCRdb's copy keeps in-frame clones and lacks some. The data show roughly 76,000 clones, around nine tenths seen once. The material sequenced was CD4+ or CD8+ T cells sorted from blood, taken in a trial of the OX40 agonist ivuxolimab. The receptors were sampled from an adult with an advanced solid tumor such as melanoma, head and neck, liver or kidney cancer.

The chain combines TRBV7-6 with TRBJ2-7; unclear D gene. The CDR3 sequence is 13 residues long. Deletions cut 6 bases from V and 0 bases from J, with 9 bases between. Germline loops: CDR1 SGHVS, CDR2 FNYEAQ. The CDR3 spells CASSSSGSYEQYF. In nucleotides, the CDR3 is TGTGCCAGCAGTTCCTCAGGCTCCTACGAGCAGTACTTC.

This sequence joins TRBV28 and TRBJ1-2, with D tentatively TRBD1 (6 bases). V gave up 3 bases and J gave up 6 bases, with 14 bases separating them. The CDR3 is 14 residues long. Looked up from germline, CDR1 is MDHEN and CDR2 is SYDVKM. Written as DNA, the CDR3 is TGTGCCAGCAGTTTGATTTCAGGGGAGGATGGCTACACCTTC. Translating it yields CASSLISGEDGYTF.

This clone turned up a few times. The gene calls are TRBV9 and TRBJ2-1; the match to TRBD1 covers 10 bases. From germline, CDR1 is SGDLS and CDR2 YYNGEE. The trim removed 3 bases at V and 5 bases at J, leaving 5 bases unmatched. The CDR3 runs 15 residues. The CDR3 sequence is CASSAPDRGDNEQFF. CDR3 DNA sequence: TGTGCCAGCAGCGCACCGGACAGGGGGGACAATGAGCAGTTCTTC.

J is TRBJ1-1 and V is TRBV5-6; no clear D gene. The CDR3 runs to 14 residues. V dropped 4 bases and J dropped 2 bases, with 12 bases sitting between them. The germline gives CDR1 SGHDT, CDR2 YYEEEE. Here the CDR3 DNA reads TGTGCCAGCAGCATTTCCTTACCTAACACTGAAGCTTTCTTT. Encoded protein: CASSISLPNTEAFF.

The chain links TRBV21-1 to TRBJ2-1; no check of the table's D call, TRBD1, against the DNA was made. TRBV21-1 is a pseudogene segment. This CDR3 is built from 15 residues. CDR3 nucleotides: TGTGCCAGCAGCACCCGGGACAGGGCCTACAATGAGCAGTTCTTC. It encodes CASSTRDRAYNEQFF.

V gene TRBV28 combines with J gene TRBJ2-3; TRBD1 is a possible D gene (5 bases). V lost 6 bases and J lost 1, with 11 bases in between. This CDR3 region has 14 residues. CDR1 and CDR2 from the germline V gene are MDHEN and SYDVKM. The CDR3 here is CASSPMTGTDTQYF. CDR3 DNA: TGTGCCAGCAGCCCTATGACAGGCACAGATACGCAGTATTTT. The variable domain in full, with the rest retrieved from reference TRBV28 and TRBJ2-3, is DVKVTQSSRYLVKRTGEKVFLECVQDMDHENMFWYRQDPGLGLRLIYFSYDVKMKEKGDIPEGYSVSREKKERFSLILESASTNQTSMYLCASSPMTGTDTQYFGPGTRLTVL.

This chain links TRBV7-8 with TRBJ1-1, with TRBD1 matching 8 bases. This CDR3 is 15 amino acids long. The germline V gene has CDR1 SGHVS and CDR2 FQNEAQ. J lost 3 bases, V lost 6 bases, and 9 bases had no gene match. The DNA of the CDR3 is TGTGCCAGCAGTTTCGCCGGACAGGGCTACACTGAAGCTTTCTTT. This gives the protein CASSFAGQGYTEAFF.

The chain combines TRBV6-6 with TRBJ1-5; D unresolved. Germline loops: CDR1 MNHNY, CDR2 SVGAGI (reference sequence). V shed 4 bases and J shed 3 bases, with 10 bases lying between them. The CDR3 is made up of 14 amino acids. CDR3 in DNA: TGTGCCAGCAGTTTGGAGGCATCCAATCAGCCCCAGCATTTT. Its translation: CASSLEASNQPQHF.

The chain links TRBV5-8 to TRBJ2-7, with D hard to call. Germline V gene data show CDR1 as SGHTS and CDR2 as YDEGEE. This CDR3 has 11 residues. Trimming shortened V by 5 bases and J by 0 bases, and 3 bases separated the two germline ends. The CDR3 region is CASSFSYEQYF. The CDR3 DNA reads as TGTGCCAGCAGTTTCTCCTACGAGCAGTACTTC.

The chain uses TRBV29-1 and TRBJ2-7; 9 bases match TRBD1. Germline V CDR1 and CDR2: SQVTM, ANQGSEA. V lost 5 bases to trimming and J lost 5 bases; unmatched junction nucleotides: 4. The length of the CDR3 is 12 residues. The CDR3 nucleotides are TGCAGCGTTACCACAGGGGGCCACGAGCAGTACTTC. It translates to CSVTTGGHEQYF.

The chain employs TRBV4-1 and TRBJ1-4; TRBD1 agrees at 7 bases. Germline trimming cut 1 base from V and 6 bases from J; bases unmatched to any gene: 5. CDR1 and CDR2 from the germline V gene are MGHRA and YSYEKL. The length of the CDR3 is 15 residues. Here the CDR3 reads CASSQVGQYYEKLFF. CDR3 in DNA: TGCGCCAGCAGCCAAGTGGGACAGTACTATGAAAAACTGTTTTTT.

The CDR3: CASSPGLAYEQYF. The CDR3 nucleotides read TGTGCCAGCAGCCCGGGACTAGCCTACGAGCAGTACTTC. This chain uses TRBV5-5 with TRBJ2-7; 8 nucleotides align to TRBD2. The germline V gene encodes CDR1 SGHKS and CDR2 YYEKEE (reference sequence). CDR3 size: 13 residues. J was trimmed by 2 bases and V by 4 bases; bases with no gene match: 2. The full variable domain, in which reference TRBV5-5 and TRBJ2-7 provide the parts outside the CDR3, is DAGVTQSPTHLIKTRGQQVTLRCSPISGHKSVSWYQQVLGQGPQFIFQYYEKEERGRGNFPDRFSARQFPNYSSELNVNALLLGDSALYLCASSPGLAYEQYFGPGTRLTVT.

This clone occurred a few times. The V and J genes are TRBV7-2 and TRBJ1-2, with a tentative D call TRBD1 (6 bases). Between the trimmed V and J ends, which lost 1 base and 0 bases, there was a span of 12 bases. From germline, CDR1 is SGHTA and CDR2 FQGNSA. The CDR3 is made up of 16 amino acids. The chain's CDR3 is CASSLVPQGSNYGYTF. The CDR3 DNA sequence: TGTGCCAGCAGCTTAGTGCCACAGGGATCTAACTATGGCTACACCTTC. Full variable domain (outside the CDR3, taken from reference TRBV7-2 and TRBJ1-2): GAGVSQSPSNKVTEKGKDVELRCDPISGHTALYWYRQSLGQGLEFLIYFQGNSAPDKSGLPSDRFSAERTGGSVSTLTIQRTQQEDSAVYLCASSLVPQGSNYGYTFGSGTRLTVV.

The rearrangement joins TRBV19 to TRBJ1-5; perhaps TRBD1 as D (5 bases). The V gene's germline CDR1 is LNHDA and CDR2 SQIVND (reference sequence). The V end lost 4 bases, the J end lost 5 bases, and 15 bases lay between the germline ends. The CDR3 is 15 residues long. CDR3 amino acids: CASSKATGSDQPQHF. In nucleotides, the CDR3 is TGTGCCAGTAGTAAGGCCACAGGTTCGGATCAGCCCCAGCATTTT.

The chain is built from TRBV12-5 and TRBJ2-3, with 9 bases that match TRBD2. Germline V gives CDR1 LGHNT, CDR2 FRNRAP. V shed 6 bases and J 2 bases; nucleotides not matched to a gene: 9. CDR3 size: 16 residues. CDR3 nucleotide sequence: TGTGCTAGTGGCCCGACTAGCGGCATTGACACAGATACGCAGTATTTT. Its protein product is CASGPTSGIDTDTQYF.

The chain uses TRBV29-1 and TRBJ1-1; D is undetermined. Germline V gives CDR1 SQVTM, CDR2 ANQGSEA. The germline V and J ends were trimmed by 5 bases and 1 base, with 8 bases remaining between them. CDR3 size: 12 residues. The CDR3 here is CSVIKENTEAFF. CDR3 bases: TGCAGCGTTATAAAAGAGAACACTGAAGCTTTCTTT.

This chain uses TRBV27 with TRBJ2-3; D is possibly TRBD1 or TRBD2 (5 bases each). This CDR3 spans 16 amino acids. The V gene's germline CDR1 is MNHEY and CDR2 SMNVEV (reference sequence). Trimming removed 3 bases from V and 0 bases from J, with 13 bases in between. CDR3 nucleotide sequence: TGTGCCAGCAGTTTGGTCAGAGAGGGGAGCACAGATACGCAGTATTTT. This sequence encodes CASSLVREGSTDTQYF.

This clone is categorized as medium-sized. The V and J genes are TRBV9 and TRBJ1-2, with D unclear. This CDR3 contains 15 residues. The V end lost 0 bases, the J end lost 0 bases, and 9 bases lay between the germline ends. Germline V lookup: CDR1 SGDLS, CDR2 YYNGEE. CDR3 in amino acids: CASSVAGVPNYGYTF. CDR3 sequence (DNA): TGTGCCAGCAGCGTAGCTGGGGTCCCTAACTATGGCTACACCTTC.

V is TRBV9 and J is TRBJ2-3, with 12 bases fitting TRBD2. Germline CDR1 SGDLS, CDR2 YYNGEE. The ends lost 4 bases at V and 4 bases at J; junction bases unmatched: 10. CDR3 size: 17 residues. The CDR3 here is CASSLRTSGGSADTQYF. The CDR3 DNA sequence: TGTGCCAGCAGCTTACGAACTAGCGGGGGGAGCGCAGATACGCAGTATTTT.

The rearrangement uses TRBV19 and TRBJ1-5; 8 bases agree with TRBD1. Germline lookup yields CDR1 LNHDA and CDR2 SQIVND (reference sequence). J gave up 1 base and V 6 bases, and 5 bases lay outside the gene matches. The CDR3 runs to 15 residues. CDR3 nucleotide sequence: TGTGCCAGTAGCCCAGGGGGCGGCAGCAATCAGCCCCAGCATTTT. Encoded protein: CASSPGGGSNQPQHF.

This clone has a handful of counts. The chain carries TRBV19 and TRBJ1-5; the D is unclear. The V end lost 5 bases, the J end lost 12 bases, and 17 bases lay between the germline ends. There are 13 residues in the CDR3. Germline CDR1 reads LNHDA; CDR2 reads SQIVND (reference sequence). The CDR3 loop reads CASSFNPRWYQHF. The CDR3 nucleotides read TGTGCCAGTAGTTTCAATCCCCGGTGGTACCAGCATTTT. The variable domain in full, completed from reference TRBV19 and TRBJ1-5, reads DGGITQSPKYLFRKEGQNVTLSCEQNLNHDAMYWYRQDPGQGLRLIYYSQIVNDFQKGDIAEGYSVSREKKESFPLTVTSAQKNPTAFYLCASSFNPRWYQHFGDGTRLSIL.

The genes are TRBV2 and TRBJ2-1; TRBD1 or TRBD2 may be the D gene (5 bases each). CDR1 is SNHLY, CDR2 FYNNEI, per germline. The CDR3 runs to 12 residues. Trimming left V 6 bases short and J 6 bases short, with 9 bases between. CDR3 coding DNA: TGTGCCAGCAGAACCGGGACCAATGAGCAGTTCTTC. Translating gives CASRTGTNEQFF.